Listed below are T cell receptor beta chains from one sample, sequenced in a study of T cell repertoires in cytomegalovirus infection. TCRdb reprocessed the reads via MiXCR and lists one record per CDR3 protein. Of fewer than 350,000 distinct CDR3 sequences in the sample, roughly 15% were seen once. The specimen was PBMCs. The receptors come from a human donor in good health (CMV status not recorded). Some clones in this sample may be carry-over from other donors' samples. The CDR3 runs from the conserved cysteine through the conserved F or W. Each record gives: clone size, V gene, D gene, J gene, CDR3 DNA, CDR3 protein. D genes are given only for firm matches. A clone size is listed for some rows: how often the clone was seen (once, few, many), or a class if it is expanded.

>NA|TRBV6-5|NA|TRBJ1-1
TGTGCCAGCAGTTACTCGAGGGGCCGGGGGCTTGTCACTGAAGCTTTCTTT
CASSYSRGRGLVTEAFF
>NA|TRBV28|TRBD1|TRBJ2-7
TGTGCCAGTTGGGACAGTAGGTCCTACGAGCAGTACTTC
CASWDSRSYEQYF
>NA|TRBV28|NA|TRBJ1-1
TGTGCCAGCAGTCCAACATCTATCCGGGGAGACCTAGACACTGAAGCTTTCTTT
CASSPTSIRGDLDTEAFF
>NA|TRBV6-6|NA|TRBJ1-5
TGTGCCAGCATCTATGGCAACAATCAGCCCCAGCATTTT
CASIYGNNQPQHF
>NA|TRBV20-1|NA|TRBJ1-1
TGCAGTGCTAGAGAGTTACGGTCAAACTCGGGGATTGACACTGAAGCTTTCTTT
CSARELRSNSGIDTEAFF
>NA|TRBV20-1|NA|TRBJ1-5
TGCAGTGCTATTAGAGGCAGAGACAATCAGCCCCAGCATTTT
CSAIRGRDNQPQHF
>NA|TRBV12-3/TRBV12-4|NA|TRBJ1-2
TGTGCCAGCAGTTTTCGTCGCTATGGCTACACCTTC
CASSFRRYGYTF
>NA|TRBV28|TRBD1|TRBJ1-1
TGTGCCAGCAGTTCGACAGGGGGCGCCCTTTTTGACACTGAAGCTTTCTTT
CASSSTGGALFDTEAFF
>NA|TRBV20-1|TRBD2|TRBJ2-7
TGCAGTGCTCGACTAGCGGGGGGTAACGAGCAGTACTTC
CSARLAGGNEQYF
>NA|TRBV10-3|NA|TRBJ1-4
TGTGCCATCACCGCGGAGAGGGGGACTGAAAAACTGTTTTTT
CAITAERGTEKLFF
>many|TRBV12-3/TRBV12-4|TRBD1|TRBJ1-2
TGTGCCAGCAGTCCCTGGACAGGGAGCTATGGCTACACCTTC
CASSPWTGSYGYTF
>NA|TRBV4-1|NA|TRBJ1-4
TGCGCCAGCAGCCCAGGACCGCTGGAGGAAAAAAAACTGTTTTTT
CASSPGPLEEKKLFF
>many|TRBV4-3|NA|TRBJ1-1
TGCGCCAGCAGCCAAGATCAGTCCGGCGAAGCTTTCTTT
CASSQDQSGEAFF
>NA|TRBV4-1|NA|TRBJ2-3
TGCGCCAGCAGGCTCCGCAGCTACCCCACTAGCACAGATACGCAGTATTTT
CASRLRSYPTSTDTQYF
>NA|TRBV11-2|NA|TRBJ2-5
TGTGCCAGCAGCCAGCACCGGGGGGCCCAAGAGACCCAGTACTTC
CASSQHRGAQETQYF
>many|TRBV20-1|TRBD1|TRBJ2-2
TGCAGTGCTTGGACAGGGCAGAACACCGGGGAGCTGTTTTTT
CSAWTGQNTGELFF
>few|TRBV2|NA|TRBJ2-3
TGTGCCAGCAGTGAGCTCTTCACAGATACGCAGTATTTT
CASSELFTDTQYF
>NA|TRBV10-3|NA|TRBJ2-7
TGTGCCATCAGCCTAGAGAAGCACGAGCAGTACTTC
CAISLEKHEQYF
>NA|TRBV6-5|TRBD2|TRBJ2-5
TGTGCCAGCAGTAAAGGACTAGCGGGGGGCCGGACCCAGTACTTC
CASSKGLAGGRTQYF
>many|TRBV7-2|NA|TRBJ1-2
TGTGCCAGCAGCTTAAGTGGGGCAAAGGCGTCGGATGGCTACACCTTC
CASSLSGAKASDGYTF
>few|TRBV5-5|NA|TRBJ1-5
TGTGCCAGCAGCCCGAGGCCGGACTCATATAGCAATCAGCCCCAGCATTTT
CASSPRPDSYSNQPQHF
>few|TRBV19|TRBD2|TRBJ2-1
TGTGCCAGTAAAGGGATAGCGGGGTCCTCGGTAGAGCAGTTCTTC
CASKGIAGSSVEQFF
>NA|TRBV7-2|NA|TRBJ2-7
TGTGCCAGCAGCTTAGAGCTGGGCCATCGGTACGAGCAGTACTTC
CASSLELGHRYEQYF
>few|TRBV7-2|NA|TRBJ2-7
TGTGCCAGCAGCTTAGACGCGGGCTTCTCCTACGAGCAGTACTTC
CASSLDAGFSYEQYF
>few|TRBV11-2|TRBD2|TRBJ2-3
TGTGCCAGCAGCTTTAGCGGGGGGGCTCTGAGCACAGATACGCAGTATTTT
CASSFSGGALSTDTQYF
>NA|TRBV29-1|NA|TRBJ1-4
TGCAGCGTTGAAAAAGGGACTGGTGAAAAACTGTTTTTT
CSVEKGTGEKLFF
>NA|TRBV28|TRBD2|TRBJ2-1
TGTGCCAGCAGTTTAGGTAGCGGGGGGTCGAGTGAGCAGTTCTTC
CASSLGSGGSSEQFF
>NA|TRBV11-3|TRBD2|TRBJ2-1
TGTGCCAGCAGCTTAGGCGGGGGGCTTGACAATGAGCAGTTCTTC
CASSLGGGLDNEQFF
>NA|TRBV5-1|NA|TRBJ1-1
TGCGCCAGCAGCCCAACGCCAGGGGTGAACACTGAAGCTTTCTTT
CASSPTPGVNTEAFF